This T cell receptor beta chain was sequenced in a study of shared clonotypes between healthy human individuals. The overall study: A couple of women and three men aged 18 to 49 made up the donors. CD4 naive and CD4 memory each took three plates per donor, while CD8 naive took two and CD8 memory one.

The count of this clone is one. All donors qualified as healthy HIV-negative adults and had experienced no recent acute infections or vaccinations. The assay was immunoSEQ multiplex PCR, and TCRdb's table has in-frame clones only and misses some. The sample yields some 900,000 clones, about three quarters seen once. Trimming left V 5 bases short and J 1 base short, with 8 bases between. This CDR3 contains 13 residues. Germline assignment: CDR1 SGHNT and CDR2 YENEEA. This TCR came from a man aged 18-30 years in good health. The sequencing input was memory CD4+ T cells sorted from blood. As for subset: CD45RA-negative fraction. This chain connects TRBV11-3 to TRBJ2-5; no clear D gene. Here the CDR3 DNA reads TGTGCCAGCAGCCGGGCCGCCCAAGAGACCCAGTACTTC. Its translation is CASSRAAQETQYF.